The 16 T cell receptor beta chains presented below share a single source sample, sequenced in a study of T cell responses to AZD1222 COVID-19 vaccine. Only in-frame clones appear in the TCRdb table, and some are missing; sequencing was by immunoSEQ multiplex PCR. This sample has around 160,000 clones, with under 95% found just once. The sequenced sample was peripheral blood, obtained on day 0 of AZD1222 vaccination. The receptors were gathered from an adult in good health.

V and J are TRBV6-5 and TRBJ1-4, with D possibly being TRBD1 (6 bases). V was shortened by 8 bases and J by 6 bases, with 16 bases between the two germline ends. The CDR3 sequence is 14 residues long. Germline V CDR1 and CDR2: MNHEY, SVGAGI. The CDR3 region is CASAKTGRDEKLFF. For the CDR3, the DNA is TGTGCCAGCGCAAAAACAGGGCGCGATGAAAAACTGTTTTTT.

V is TRBV5-4 and J is TRBJ1-3; the D gene is possibly TRBD1 (5 bases). Germline CDR1 reads SGHNT; CDR2 reads YYREEE (reference sequence). Trimming stripped 2 bases from V and 1 base from J, with 13 bases between. The length of the CDR3 is 16 residues. The CDR3 DNA follows: TGTGCCAGCAGCTTATACGGGGGGACTTCTGGAAACACCATATATTTT. This sequence encodes CASSLYGGTSGNTIYF.

This chain uses TRBV19 with TRBJ1-1; 7 positions match TRBD1. Germline values: CDR1 LNHDA, CDR2 SQIVND (reference sequence). Trimming cost V 8 bases and J 1 base; bases outside gene matches: 7. This CDR3 region has 14 residues. CDR3 bases: TGTGCCAGTTCTGTACAGGGGCCGAACACTGAAGCTTTCTTT. It yields the protein CASSVQGPNTEAFF.

With regard to this clone: One end of the junction fails to match germline, which may point to a read error. The chain uses TRBV7-7 and TRBJ2-1; D not certain. The CDR3 loop spans 12 amino acids. Germline CDR1 is SSHAT and CDR2 is FNYEAQ (reference sequence). CDR3 protein: CASSPWAGEQFF. CDR3 coding DNA: TGTGCTAGCAGCCCCTGGGCTGGAGAGCAGTTCTTC.

The V call is TRBV10-3, the J call TRBJ2-2; 7 bases align to TRBD2. The junction had 4 bases not matched to a gene; V was cut back by 6 bases and J by 0 bases. The CDR3 length is 15 residues. Per germline, CDR1 ENHRY and CDR2 SYGVKD. The CDR3 here is CAISVGTTNTGELFF. The DNA for the CDR3 is TGTGCCATCAGCGTCGGGACTACGAACACCGGGGAGCTGTTTTTT.

The J gene is TRBJ2-6, the V gene TRBV29-1, with 8 bases matching TRBD1. From germline, CDR1 is SQVTM and CDR2 ANQGSEA. The length of the CDR3 is 18 residues. The V segment lost 5 bases and the J segment 0 bases; nucleotides outside the gene matches: 12. CDR3: CSVPHFGQGSSGANVLTF. CDR3 bases: TGCAGCGTTCCCCACTTCGGACAGGGTAGCTCTGGGGCCAACGTCCTGACTTTC. Complete variable domain (other parts from reference TRBV29-1 and TRBJ2-6): SAVISQKPSRDICQRGTSLTIQCQVDSQVTMMFWYRQQPGQSLTLIATANQGSEATYESGFVIDKFPISRPNLTFSTLTVSNMSPEDSSIYLCSVPHFGQGSSGANVLTFGAGSRLTVL.

This chain connects TRBV19 to TRBJ2-1; D may be TRBD2 (5 bases). V lost 6 bases and J 2 bases, leaving 14 bases between the germline ends. The CDR3 covers 15 residues. Germline V CDR1 and CDR2: LNHDA, SQIVND (reference sequence). The CDR3 reads CASSSPAGPYNEQFF. CDR3 coding DNA: TGTGCCAGTAGCAGCCCGGCGGGCCCCTACAATGAGCAGTTCTTC.

The chain links TRBV7-9 to TRBJ2-7; TRBD2 is a possible D gene (5 bases). V was clipped by 4 bases and J by 6 bases, with 7 bases between them. This CDR3 has 11 residues. CDR1 and CDR2 from the germline V gene are SEHNR and FQNEAQ (reference sequence). CDR3 sequence (DNA): TGTGCCAGCAGCTCGGACTCCGAGCAGTACTTC. It yields the protein CASSSDSEQYF.

The chain employs TRBV27 and TRBJ1-2, with 12 bases aligning to TRBD1. The CDR3 has 14 amino acids. Germline V gene data show CDR1 as MNHEY and CDR2 as SMNVEV (reference sequence). V lost 4 bases and J lost 8; bases outside the gene matches: 5. The CDR3 coding sequence is TGTGCCAGCAGTTCCGCCGGGACAGGGGGCGGCTACACCTTC. Protein: CASSSAGTGGGYTF.

CDR3 loop: CASSFPGGTEAFF. For the CDR3, the DNA is TGTGCCAGCAGCTTTCCTGGAGGGACTGAAGCTTTCTTT. The chain is built from TRBV5-6 and TRBJ1-1; D not certain. Germline CDR1 and CDR2: SGHDT and YYEEEE. The germline V and J ends were trimmed by 2 bases and 5 bases, with 10 bases remaining between them. The CDR3 runs 13 residues.

V usage is TRBV28 and J usage is TRBJ1-5, with a possible D match to TRBD1 (6 bases). Deletions cut 6 bases from V and 4 bases from J, with 13 bases between. Looked up from germline, CDR1 is MDHEN and CDR2 is SYDVKM. The CDR3 is made up of 14 amino acids. As DNA, the CDR3 is TGTGCCAGCAGCATGGGGGCTGAGAATCAGCCCCAGCATTTT. Translation: CASSMGAENQPQHF.

The gene calls are TRBV5-5 and TRBJ2-7; 12 bases are shared with TRBD2. Looked up from germline, CDR1 is SGHKS and CDR2 is YYEKEE (reference sequence). Trimming took 4 bases from V and 0 from J; bases not matched to a gene: 8. The CDR3 consists of 17 residues. DNA for the CDR3: TGTGCCAGCAGCAAAAGGCTAGCGGGAGGGCCCTCCTACGAGCAGTACTTC. Its protein product is CASSKRLAGGPSYEQYF.

The V gene is TRBV3-1 (or the pseudogene TRBV3-2), the J gene TRBJ2-1; 7 bases map to TRBD2. The CDR3 is made up of 19 amino acids. Germline-derived CDR1 and CDR2 are LGHDT and YNNKEL (reference sequence). J gave up 4 bases and V 4 bases, and 19 bases lay outside the gene matches. The CDR3 sequence is CASSPPRREMWSGYNEQFF. As DNA, the CDR3 is TGTGCCAGCAGCCCCCCTAGGCGGGAGATGTGGTCGGGATACAATGAGCAGTTCTTC.

This clone appeared a single time. The chain recombines TRBV5-1 with TRBJ2-7, with D hard to call. Trimming left V 4 bases short and J 0 bases short, with 5 bases between. This CDR3 spans 12 amino acids. Germline CDR1 and CDR2: SGHRS and YFSETQ. CDR3 sequence (DNA): TGCGCCAGCAGCGCGAGCTCCTACGAGCAGTACTTC. As protein: CASSASSYEQYF. The variable domain in full, completed from reference TRBV5-1 and TRBJ2-7, reads KAGVTQTPRYLIKTRGQQVTLSCSPISGHRSVSWYQQTPGQGLQFLFEYFSETQRNKGNFPGRFSGRQFSNSRSEMNVSTLELGDSALYLCASSASSYEQYFGPGTRLTVT.

The chain couples TRBV2 to TRBJ1-1; perhaps TRBD1 as D (5 bases). The V gene's germline CDR1 is SNHLY and CDR2 FYNNEI. V lost 7 bases and J lost 1, with 10 bases in between. This CDR3 spans 13 amino acids. The CDR3 DNA sequence: TGTGCCAGCAATCAGGGAAGGAACACTGAAGCTTTCTTT. It specifies CASNQGRNTEAFF.

This clone was counted once. V is TRBV28 and J is TRBJ1-1; D is undetermined. Germline V gene data show CDR1 as MDHEN and CDR2 as SYDVKM. CDR3 size: 15 residues. V shed 6 bases and J shed 1 base, with 15 bases lying between them. CDR3 DNA: TGTGCCAGCAGGGGGTGGGTATTAGGGAACACTGAAGCTTTCTTT. Residues: CASRGWVLGNTEAFF.